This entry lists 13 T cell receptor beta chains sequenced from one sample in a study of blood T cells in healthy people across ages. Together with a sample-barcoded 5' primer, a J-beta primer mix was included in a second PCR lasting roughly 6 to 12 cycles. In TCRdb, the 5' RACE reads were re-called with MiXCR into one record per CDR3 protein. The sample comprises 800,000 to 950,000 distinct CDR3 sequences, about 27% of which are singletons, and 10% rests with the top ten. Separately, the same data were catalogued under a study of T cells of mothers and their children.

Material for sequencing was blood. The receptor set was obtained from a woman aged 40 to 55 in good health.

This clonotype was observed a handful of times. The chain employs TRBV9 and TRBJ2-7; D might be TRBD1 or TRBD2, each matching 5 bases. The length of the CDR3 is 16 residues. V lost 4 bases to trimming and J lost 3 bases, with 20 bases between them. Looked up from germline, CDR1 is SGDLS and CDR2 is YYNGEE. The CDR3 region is CASSPIDRGLIYEQYF. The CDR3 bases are TGTGCCAGCAGCCCCATCGACAGAGGACTTATCTACGAGCAGTACTTC.

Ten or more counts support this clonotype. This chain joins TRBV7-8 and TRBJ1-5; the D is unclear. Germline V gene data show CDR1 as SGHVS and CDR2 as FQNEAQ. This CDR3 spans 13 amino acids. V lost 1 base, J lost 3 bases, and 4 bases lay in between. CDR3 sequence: CASSLGNNQPQHF. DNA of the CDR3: TGTGCCAGCAGCTTAGGAAACAATCAGCCCCAGCATTTT.

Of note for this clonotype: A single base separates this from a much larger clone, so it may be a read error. DNA for the CDR3: TGTGCCAGCAGTTTGGGGGGACACTTCTCTGGGGCCAACGTCCCGACTTTC. Translating gives CASSLGGHFSGANVPTF. The chain couples TRBV28 to TRBJ2-6; the D call may be TRBD1 or TRBD2 (6 bases each). CDR3 size: 17 residues. CDR1 and CDR2 (germline): MDHEN, SYDVKM.

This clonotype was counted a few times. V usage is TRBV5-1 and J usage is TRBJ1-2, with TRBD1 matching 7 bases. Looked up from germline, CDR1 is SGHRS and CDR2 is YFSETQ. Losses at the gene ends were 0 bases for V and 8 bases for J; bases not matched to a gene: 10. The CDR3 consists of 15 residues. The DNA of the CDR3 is TGCGCCAGCAGCTTGGCGGGCGACAGGGTATCGGGCTACACCTTC. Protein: CASSLAGDRVSGYTF.

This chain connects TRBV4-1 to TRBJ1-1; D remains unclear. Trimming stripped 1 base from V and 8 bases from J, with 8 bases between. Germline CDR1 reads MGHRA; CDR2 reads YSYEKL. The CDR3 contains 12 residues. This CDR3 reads CASSQGAGEAFF. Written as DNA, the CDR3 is TGCGCCAGCAGCCAAGGGGCAGGCGAAGCTTTCTTT.

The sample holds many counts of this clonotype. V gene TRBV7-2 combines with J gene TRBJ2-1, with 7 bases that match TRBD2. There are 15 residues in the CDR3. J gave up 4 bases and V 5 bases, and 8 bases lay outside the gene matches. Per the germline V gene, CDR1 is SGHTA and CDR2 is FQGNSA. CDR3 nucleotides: TGTGCCAGCAGCGCATTGACTAGCAGGTACAATGAGCAGTTCTTC. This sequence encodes CASSALTSRYNEQFF.

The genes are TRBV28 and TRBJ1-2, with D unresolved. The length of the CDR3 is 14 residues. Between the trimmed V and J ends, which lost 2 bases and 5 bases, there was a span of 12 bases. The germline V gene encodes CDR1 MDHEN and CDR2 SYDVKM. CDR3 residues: CASSLPLTSYGYTF. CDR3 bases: TGTGCCAGCAGTTTACCCCTCACAAGTTATGGCTACACCTTC.

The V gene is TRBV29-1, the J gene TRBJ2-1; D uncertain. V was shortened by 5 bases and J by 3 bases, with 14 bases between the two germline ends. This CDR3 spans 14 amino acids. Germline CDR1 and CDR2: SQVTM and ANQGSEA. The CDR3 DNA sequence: TGCAGCGTTCTTGGAGAAGGTGTCTACAATGAGCAGTTCTTC. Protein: CSVLGEGVYNEQFF.

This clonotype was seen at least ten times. The CDR3, as DNA: TGTGCCAGCAGCCGTCTGGTCTCCGGAGGTGGGGCCAACGTCCTGACTTTC. It is translated as CASSRLVSGGGANVLTF. The rearrangement uses TRBV5-5 and TRBJ2-6; D may be TRBD2 (5 bases). CDR1 SGHKS and CDR2 YYEKEE come from the germline V gene (reference sequence). The CDR3 covers 17 residues. V lost 4 bases and J 3 bases, leaving 17 bases between the germline ends.

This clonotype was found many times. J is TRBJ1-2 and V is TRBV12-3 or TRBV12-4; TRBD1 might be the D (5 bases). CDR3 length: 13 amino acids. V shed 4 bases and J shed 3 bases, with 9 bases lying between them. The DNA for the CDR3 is TGTGCCAGCAGTTCGGGACGCCACTATGGCTACACCTTC. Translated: CASSSGRHYGYTF.

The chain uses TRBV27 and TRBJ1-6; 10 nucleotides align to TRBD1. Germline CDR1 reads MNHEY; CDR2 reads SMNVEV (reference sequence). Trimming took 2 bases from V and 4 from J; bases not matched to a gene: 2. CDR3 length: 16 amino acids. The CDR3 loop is CASSLGQGVYNSPLHF. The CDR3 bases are TGTGCCAGCAGTTTAGGACAGGGGGTATATAATTCACCCCTCCACTTT.

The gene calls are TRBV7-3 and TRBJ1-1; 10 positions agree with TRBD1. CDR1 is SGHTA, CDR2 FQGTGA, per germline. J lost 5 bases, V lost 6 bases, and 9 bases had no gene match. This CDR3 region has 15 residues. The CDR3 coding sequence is TGTGCCAGCAGGTTGACAGGGGGCGGTAATACTGAAGCTTTCTTT. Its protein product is CASRLTGGGNTEAFF.

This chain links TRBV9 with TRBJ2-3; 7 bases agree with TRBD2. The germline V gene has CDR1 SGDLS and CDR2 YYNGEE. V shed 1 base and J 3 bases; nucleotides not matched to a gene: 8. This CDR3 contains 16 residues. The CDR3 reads CASSVQVGGSTDTQYF. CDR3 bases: TGTGCCAGCAGCGTACAAGTCGGGGGGTCGACAGATACGCAGTATTTT.